The 16 T cell receptor beta chains below were found in one sample sequenced in a study of CD8 T cells in Susac syndrome. RNA, at about 0.5 to 1 ug, was reverse transcribed with random hexamers. TCRdb itself ran the immunoSEQ multiplex PCR reads through MiXCR, one entry per CDR3 protein. The data hold approximately 300,000 distinct CDR3 sequences, with 85% observed a single time. The sample was CD8+ T cells from PBMCs. The source of these receptors is a human donor with multiple sclerosis.

Turning to this clonotype: A junction end diverges from the germline sequence, so it may reflect a read error. The rearrangement links TRBV2 to TRBJ1-4; D unclear. CDR1 is SNHLY, CDR2 FYNNEI, per germline. The CDR3 is 13 amino acids. In DNA, the CDR3 is TGTGTCAGCAACCCAGACCCTAATGAAAAACTGTTTTTT. It encodes CVSNPDPNEKLFF.

This chain connects TRBV21-1 to TRBJ2-1; whether TRBD2, the table's D call, matches the DNA was not checked. TRBV21-1 is reported as a pseudogene. This CDR3 is 17 amino acids long. CDR3 loop: CASSNVRREDSYNEQFF. The CDR3 nucleotides read TGTGCCAGCAGCAACGTCCGGCGGGAGGACTCCTACAATGAGCAGTTCTTC.

The V gene is TRBV11-2, the J gene TRBJ2-7; tentatively, D is TRBD1 or TRBD2 (5 bases each). CDR3 length: 13 amino acids. V was pared by 3 bases and J by 7 bases, with 13 bases between. The germline V gene has CDR1 SGHAT and CDR2 FQNNGV. CDR3 residues: CASSFGTRQEQYF. The CDR3 DNA sequence: TGTGCCAGCAGCTTCGGGACCCGCCAGGAGCAGTACTTC.

The chain is built from TRBV13 and TRBJ1-2, with D unresolved. Germline lookup yields CDR1 PRHDT and CDR2 FYEKMQ (reference sequence). The CDR3 runs to 13 residues. V dropped 5 bases and J dropped 3 bases, with 10 bases sitting between them. The CDR3 spells CASSHGWDYGYTF. The CDR3, as DNA: TGTGCCAGCAGCCACGGGTGGGACTATGGCTACACCTTC.

V is TRBV20-1 and J is TRBJ2-7; TRBD2 matches 9 bases. V lost 3 bases to trimming and J lost 5 bases; unmatched junction nucleotides: 14. CDR1 and CDR2 from the germline V gene are DFQATT and SNEGSKA (reference sequence). This CDR3 comprises 16 residues. The DNA for the CDR3 is TGCAGTGCTAGGGGGACTAGCACGGGACTTGGGAACGAGCAGTACTTC. Its protein is CSARGTSTGLGNEQYF.

V and J are TRBV3-1 and TRBJ2-1; a possible D gene is TRBD2 (6 bases). The V end was cut by 5 bases, the J end by 8 bases, with 13 bases between. The CDR3 spans 13 residues. Germline-derived CDR1 and CDR2 are LGHDT and YNNKEL (reference sequence). For the CDR3, the DNA is TGTGCCAGCAGCTATTCTAGCGCCGATGAGCAGTTCTTC. It yields the protein CASSYSSADEQFF.

The CDR3 reads CASSRTSGTSYEQYF. Written as DNA, the CDR3 is TGTGCCAGTAGTCGGACTAGCGGGACCTCCTACGAGCAGTACTTC. V gene TRBV19 combines with J gene TRBJ2-7; 12 nucleotides match TRBD2. The trim removed 5 bases at V and 0 bases at J, leaving 2 bases unmatched. Germline V gene lookup returns CDR1 LNHDA and CDR2 SQIVND (reference sequence). This CDR3 contains 15 residues.

The chain links TRBV19 to TRBJ2-7, with 8 bases matching TRBD2. The germline V gene encodes CDR1 LNHDA and CDR2 SQIVND (reference sequence). V shed 5 bases and J 1 base; nucleotides not matched to a gene: 16. The CDR3 contains 18 residues. DNA for the CDR3: TGTGCCAGTAGTGCACTAGCGGAGGGAGCCGAGGAATCCTACGAGCAGTACTTC. Translating gives CASSALAEGAEESYEQYF.

The chain uses TRBV18 and TRBJ2-7, with 11 bases identical to TRBD2. Germline V lookup: CDR1 KGHSH, CDR2 LQKENI. The CDR3 loop spans 15 amino acids. J gave up 4 bases and V 4 bases, and 6 bases lay outside the gene matches. The CDR3 spells CASSLSGRADYEQYF. In DNA form, the CDR3 reads TGTGCCAGCTCACTTAGCGGGAGGGCCGATTACGAGCAGTACTTC.

The chain uses TRBV4-1 and TRBJ1-1, with D unresolved. Trimming stripped 0 bases from V and 2 bases from J, with 4 bases between. CDR1 and CDR2 from the germline V gene are MGHRA and YSYEKL. The length of the CDR3 is 13 residues. The DNA for the CDR3 is TGCGCCAGCAGCCAAGAGGAAAACACTGAAGCTTTCTTT. Encoded protein: CASSQEENTEAFF.

This CDR3 reads CAFQGWPPEQYF. DNA of the CDR3: TGTGCCTTCCAGGGGTGGCCCCCCGAGCAGTACTTC. This chain uses TRBV30 with TRBJ2-7; D is possibly TRBD1 (6 bases). Trimming shortened V by 7 bases and J by 6 bases, and 16 bases separated the two germline ends. Germline CDR1 and CDR2: GTSNPN and SVGIG (reference sequence). The CDR3 extends over 12 amino acids.

This clonotype came up once. This sequence joins TRBV6-2 or TRBV6-3 and TRBJ2-1, with TRBD2 identical over 10 bases. The CDR3 is 16 amino acids. Germline CDR1 is MNHEY and CDR2 is SVGEGT. Unmatched junction bases numbered 10, after V lost 6 bases and J lost 5 bases. This CDR3 reads CASRFALAGAHNEQFF. CDR3 in DNA: TGTGCCAGCAGGTTCGCCCTAGCGGGAGCTCACAATGAGCAGTTCTTC.

V usage is TRBV20-1 and J usage is TRBJ2-1; 11 bases are shared with TRBD2. This CDR3 comprises 16 residues. Trimming cost V 6 bases and J 7 bases; bases outside gene matches: 14. From germline, CDR1 is DFQATT and CDR2 SNEGSKA (reference sequence). CDR3 sequence: CSAPRVIAGGPNEQFF. As DNA, the CDR3 is TGCAGTGCCCCCCGCGTCATAGCGGGAGGGCCAAATGAGCAGTTCTTC.

The J gene is TRBJ2-7, the V gene TRBV6-5; D gene ambiguous. With 0 bases removed from V and 5 bases from J, the gap between germline ends came to 8 bases. Germline assignment: CDR1 MNHEY and CDR2 SVGAGI. The CDR3 spans 13 residues. This chain's CDR3 is CASSYSVKDEQYF. The CDR3 bases are TGTGCCAGCAGTTACTCCGTTAAAGACGAGCAGTACTTC.

The chain joins TRBV19 to TRBJ2-2, with TRBD1 as a possible D gene (6 bases). There are 13 residues in the CDR3. Germline assignment: CDR1 LNHDA and CDR2 SQIVND (reference sequence). Deletions cut 6 bases from V and 9 bases from J, with 14 bases between. Here the CDR3 DNA reads TGTGCCAGTAGCCCACAGGGCGCCTGGGAGCTGTTTTTT. As protein: CASSPQGAWELFF. The entire variable domain, with the rest obtained from reference TRBV19 and TRBJ2-2, is as follows: DGGITQSPKYLFRKEGQNVTLSCEQNLNHDAMYWYRQDPGQGLRLIYYSQIVNDFQKGDIAEGYSVSREKKESFPLTVTSAQKNPTAFYLCASSPQGAWELFFGEGSRLTVL.

The V gene is TRBV28, the J gene TRBJ2-7; no definite D call. V was shortened by 5 bases and J by 1 base, with 15 bases between the two germline ends. Germline V gene sequence: CDR1 MDHEN, CDR2 SYDVKM. This CDR3 has 15 amino acids. In DNA form, the CDR3 reads TGTGCCAGCAGTGCCCCTATAGGTTTGTCCTACGAGCAGTACTTC. Its protein product is CASSAPIGLSYEQYF. The whole variable domain, filled in from reference TRBV28 and TRBJ2-7, reads DVKVTQSSRYLVKRTGEKVFLECVQDMDHENMFWYRQDPGLGLRLIYFSYDVKMKEKGDIPEGYSVSREKKERFSLILESASTNQTSMYLCASSAPIGLSYEQYFGPGTRLTVT.